This T cell receptor (beta chain) was retrieved from a study of TIL therapy for anti-PD-1-resistant metastatic lung cancer. Overall study context: Median tumor mutation burden was 1.5 mutations per megabase.

As concerns this clone: Its matching antigen is unknown.

Losses at the gene ends were 1 base for V and 7 bases for J; bases not matched to a gene: 18. The CDR3 covers 19 residues. Germline CDR1 is MGHRA and CDR2 is YSYEKL. Noted time point: pre-treatment sample, taken before nivolumab and TIL therapy. Stage 4 NSCLC adults joined between 2017 and 2020. Sequencing used immunoSEQ v3. Clones were sequenced by immunoSEQ multiplex PCR, and TCRdb holds only the in-frame ones, with some missing. The repertoire holds about 17,000 clones, with around 82% as singletons. Study outcomes and limitations: Treatment-naive, never-smoker and oncogene-addicted patients were overrepresented in this highly selected cohort.

The rearrangement joins TRBV4-1 to TRBJ2-1, with 8 bases identical to TRBD2. This specimen consisted of blood, obtained at baseline. The clonotype comes from a person aged 25 to 85 with non-small cell lung cancer. Here the CDR3 DNA reads TGCGCCAGCAGCCAAGGCCCCCACGTTGTCGGGGGGGCTAGAAATGAGCAGTTCTTC. Translating gives CASSQGPHVVGGARNEQFF.